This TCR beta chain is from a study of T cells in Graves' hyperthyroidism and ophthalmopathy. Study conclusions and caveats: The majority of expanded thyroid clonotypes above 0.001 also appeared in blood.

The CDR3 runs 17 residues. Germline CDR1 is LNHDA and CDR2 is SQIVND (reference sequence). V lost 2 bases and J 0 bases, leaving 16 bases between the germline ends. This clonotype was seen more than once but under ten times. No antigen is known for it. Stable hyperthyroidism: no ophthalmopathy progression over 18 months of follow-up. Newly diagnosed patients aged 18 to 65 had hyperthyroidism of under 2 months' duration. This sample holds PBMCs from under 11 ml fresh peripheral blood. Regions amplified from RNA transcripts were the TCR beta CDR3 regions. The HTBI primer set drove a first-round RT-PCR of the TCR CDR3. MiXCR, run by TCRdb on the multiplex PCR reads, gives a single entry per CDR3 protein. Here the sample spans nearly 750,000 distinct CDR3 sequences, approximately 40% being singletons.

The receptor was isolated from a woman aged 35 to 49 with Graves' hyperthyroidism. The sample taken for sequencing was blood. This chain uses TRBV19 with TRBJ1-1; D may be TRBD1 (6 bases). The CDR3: CASSISPLTGMNTEAFF. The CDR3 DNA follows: TGTGCCAGTAGTATAAGTCCCCTTACAGGGATGAACACTGAAGCTTTCTTT.